This TCR beta chain was recorded in a study of vaccination effects on CD4 cells after COVID-19. Germline CDR1 reads MNHNY; CDR2 reads SVGAGI (reference sequence). The V gene lost 2 bases and the J gene lost 0 bases, with 10 bases spanning the gap. The CDR3 is made up of 15 amino acids. Broader study findings: The study found that only 1 of 255 vaccine-induced clones from healthy vaccinees cross-reacted with common cold coronaviruses.

Sequenced by immunoSEQ multiplex PCR; TCRdb stores in-frame clones only, minus some. The repertoire holds more than 11,000 clones, with more than 65% as singletons. Under the ViraFEST assay, PBMC were stimulated with viral peptide pools so that antigen-specific CD4+ T cells expanded. Sequencing was performed afterwards. Culture proceeded for more than nine days, and CD4+ T cells were then isolated. No vaccinee had earlier SARS-CoV-2 infection, and nucleocapsid antibodies were negative. Supplemented with around 9.3 IU/ml IL-2 and 10 ug/ml peptides, approximately 2 million PBMC per well were kept in culture. In regard to this clone: What it binds is not known.

V gene TRBV6-6 combines with J gene TRBJ1-2; D is ambiguous. The sample here was CD4+ T cells from PBMCs cultured with HCoV-229E spike peptides, taken before COVID-19 vaccination. The sequence was obtained from a human donor who received a COVID-19 vaccine. The CDR3 sequence: CASSYHFLSNYGYTF. In DNA, the CDR3 is TGTGCCAGCAGTTACCACTTCCTCTCTAACTATGGCTACACCTTC.